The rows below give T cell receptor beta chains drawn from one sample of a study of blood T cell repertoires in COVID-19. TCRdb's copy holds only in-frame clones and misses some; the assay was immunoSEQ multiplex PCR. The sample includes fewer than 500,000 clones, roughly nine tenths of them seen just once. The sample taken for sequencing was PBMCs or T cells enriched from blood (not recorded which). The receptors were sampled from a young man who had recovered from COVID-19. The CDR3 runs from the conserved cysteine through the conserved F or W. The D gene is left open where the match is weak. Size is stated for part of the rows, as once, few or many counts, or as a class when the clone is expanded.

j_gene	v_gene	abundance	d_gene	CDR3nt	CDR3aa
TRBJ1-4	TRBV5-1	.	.	TGCGCCAGCAGCACGGTAGGGGCAACTAATGAAAAACTGTTTTTT	CASSTVGATNEKLFF
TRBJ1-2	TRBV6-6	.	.	TGTGCCAGCGCGAAAAATTACGGCTACACCTTC	CASAKNYGYTF
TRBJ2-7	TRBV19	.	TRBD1	TGTGCCAGTAGCCGACAGGGGGCCTACGAGCAGTACTTC	CASSRQGAYEQYF
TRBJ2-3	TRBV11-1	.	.	TGTGCCAGCAGCTTCGGGGAAGGCTATACGCAGTATTTT	CASSFGEGYTQYF
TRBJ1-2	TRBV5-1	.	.	TGCGCCAGCAGCTTTAGTGGGAGCGGCTATGGCTACACCTTC	CASSFSGSGYGYTF
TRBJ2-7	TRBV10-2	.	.	TGCGCCAGCAGTGGAGGGCGTTCGTCCTACGAGCAGTACTTC	CASSGGRSSYEQYF
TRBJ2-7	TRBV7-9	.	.	TGTGCCAGCACCCCACCCGGACAGACCCTCTCCTACGAGCAGTACTTC	CASTPPGQTLSYEQYF
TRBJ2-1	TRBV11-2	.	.	TGTGCCAGCAGCTTTACTAGGGATGGCGAGCAGTTCTTC	CASSFTRDGEQFF
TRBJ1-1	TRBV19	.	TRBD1	TGTGCCAGTAGTATGCGGACAGGGGGCCTGAACACTGAAGCTTTCTTT	CASSMRTGGLNTEAFF
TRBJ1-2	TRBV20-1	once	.	TGCAGTGCTAGTGACGTGACAGCTTATGGCTACACCTTC	CSASDVTAYGYTF
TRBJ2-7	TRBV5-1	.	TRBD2	TGCGCCAGCAGCTCCTGGACTAGCTATCCCGAGCAGTACTTC	CASSSWTSYPEQYF
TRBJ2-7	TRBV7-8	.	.	TGTGCCAGCAGCTTAGTAACAGGGTCCTACGAGCAGTACTTC	CASSLVTGSYEQYF
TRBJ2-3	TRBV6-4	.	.	TGTGCCAGCAGTGATCAGGACAAGGATACGCAGTATTTT	CASSDQDKDTQYF
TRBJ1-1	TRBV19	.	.	TGTGCCAGTAGTTCCCATCGAGGGGGTAACACTGAAGCTTTCTTT	CASSSHRGGNTEAFF
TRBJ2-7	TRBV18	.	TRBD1	TGTGCCAGCTCACCACGAGACAGGGTCAACGAGCAGTACTTC	CASSPRDRVNEQYF